This section outlines one TCR beta chain sequence together with its context. The target antigen is unknown. Through a sample-barcoded 5' primer and a J-beta primer mix, a second PCR was run for about 6 to 11 cycles. Using its own MiXCR run on the 5' RACE reads, TCRdb lists one record per CDR3 protein. The sample records fewer than 600,000 distinct CDR3 sequences, around a quarter being singletons. These data are taken from a study of blood T cells in healthy people across ages. General study points: Age showed a roughly linear inverse relationship with TCR beta diversity per million T cells. Higher diversity and more naive CD4+ cells were features of long-lived donors, compared to aged donors.

This CDR3 has 16 amino acids. Germline assignment: CDR1 SGHDN and CDR2 FVKESK. V gave up 4 bases and J gave up 3 bases; unmatched junction bases: 11. Russia was home to the donors, healthy Caucasian individuals aged about 6 to 100. A further study also used this sample, focusing on T cells of mothers and their children.

This sequence originates from a boy aged 2 to 10 in good health. The sequenced sample was blood. The chain is built from TRBV14 and TRBJ2-7; 8 bases agree with TRBD2. As DNA, the CDR3 is TGTGCCAGCAGCCGCGGGGGGCGACGGGGACTCTACGAGCAGTACTTC. This translates into CASSRGGRRGLYEQYF.